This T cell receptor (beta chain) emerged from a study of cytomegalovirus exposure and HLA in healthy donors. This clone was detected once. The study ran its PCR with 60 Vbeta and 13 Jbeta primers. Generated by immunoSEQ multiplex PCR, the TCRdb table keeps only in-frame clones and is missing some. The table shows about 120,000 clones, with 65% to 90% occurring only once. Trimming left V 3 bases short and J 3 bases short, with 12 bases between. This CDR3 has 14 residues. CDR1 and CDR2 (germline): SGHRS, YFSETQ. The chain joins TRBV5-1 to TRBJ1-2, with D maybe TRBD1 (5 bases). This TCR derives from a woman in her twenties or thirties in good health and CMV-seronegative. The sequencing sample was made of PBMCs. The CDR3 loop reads CASSWGGSYYGYTF. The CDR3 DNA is TGCGCCAGCAGCTGGGGGGGGTCCTACTATGGCTACACCTTC.